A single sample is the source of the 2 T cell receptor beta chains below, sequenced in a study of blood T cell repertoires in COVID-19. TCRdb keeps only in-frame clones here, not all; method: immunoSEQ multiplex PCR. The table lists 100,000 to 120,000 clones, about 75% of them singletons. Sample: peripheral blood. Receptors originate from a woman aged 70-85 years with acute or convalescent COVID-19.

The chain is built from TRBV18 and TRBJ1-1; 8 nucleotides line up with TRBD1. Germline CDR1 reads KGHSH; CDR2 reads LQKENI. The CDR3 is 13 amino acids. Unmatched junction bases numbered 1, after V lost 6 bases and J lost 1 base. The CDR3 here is CASSGQGNTEAFF. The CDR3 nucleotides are TGTGCCAGCTCCGGACAGGGGAACACTGAAGCTTTCTTT.

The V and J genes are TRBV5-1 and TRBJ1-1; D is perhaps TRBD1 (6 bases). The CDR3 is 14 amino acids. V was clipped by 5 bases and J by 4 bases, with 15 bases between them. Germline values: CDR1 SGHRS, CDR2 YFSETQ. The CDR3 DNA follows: TGCGCCAGCAGTTTCGCAGGGGTCGCCACTGAAGCTTTCTTT. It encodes CASSFAGVATEAFF.